The next 22 T cell receptor beta chains were all read from a single sample in a study of CD8+ T cells in alopecia areata. After isolation, RNA underwent reverse transcription to generate cDNA as the sequencing template. Using immunoSEQ multiplex PCR, the repertoire was profiled, and TCRdb retains in-frame clones only, with some absent. The sample lists 180,000 or so clones, roughly 46% occurring once. Treatment specified: oral pan-JAK inhibitor, 5-10 mg twice daily. The specimen comprised CD8+ T cells sorted from blood, sampled at roughly week 53, from a patient treated with tofacitinib. Receptor source: a human donor with alopecia areata.

The rearrangement uses TRBV11-2 and TRBJ2-7; a possible D gene is TRBD2 (6 bases). Trimming shortened V by 1 base and J by 2 bases, and 15 bases separated the two germline ends. CDR1 SGHAT and CDR2 FQNNGV come from the germline V gene. The CDR3 has 16 residues. The CDR3 nucleotides are TGTGCCAGCAGCTTAGGTCGCGGGGCAGGGACCTACGAGCAGTACTTC. Translating it yields CASSLGRGAGTYEQYF.

The chain combines TRBV13 with TRBJ1-6; 9 bases agree with TRBD1. J gave up 9 bases and V 5 bases, and 5 bases lay outside the gene matches. The CDR3 is made up of 14 amino acids. The germline V gene encodes CDR1 PRHDT and CDR2 FYEKMQ (reference sequence). The CDR3 spells CASSETGGTSPLHF. The CDR3, as DNA: TGTGCCAGCAGCGAAACAGGGGGCACTTCACCCCTCCACTTT. Variable domain in full (rest from reference TRBV13 and TRBJ1-6): AAGVIQSPRHLIKEKRETATLKCYPIPRHDTVYWYQQGPGQDPQFLISFYEKMQSDKGSIPDRFSAQQFSDYHSELNMSSLELGDSALYFCASSETGGTSPLHFGNGTRLTVT.

J is TRBJ2-1 and V is TRBV7-9; possibly TRBD1 for D (5 bases). The germline gives CDR1 SEHNR, CDR2 FQNEAQ (reference sequence). V was shortened by 2 bases and J by 5 bases, with 13 bases between the two germline ends. The CDR3 extends over 15 amino acids. The CDR3 loop is CASSLSSGPNNEQFF. CDR3 DNA: TGTGCCAGCAGCTTATCGTCAGGGCCCAACAATGAGCAGTTCTTC.

The chain couples TRBV4-3 to TRBJ2-1; 14 bases are shared with TRBD2. Looked up from germline, CDR1 is LGHNA and CDR2 is YSLEER. The trim removed 0 bases at V and 7 bases at J, leaving 5 bases unmatched. The CDR3 is made up of 17 amino acids. CDR3: CASSQDRWTSGGNEQFF. For the CDR3, the DNA is TGCGCCAGCAGCCAAGATCGGTGGACTAGCGGGGGGAATGAGCAGTTCTTC.

This clone was seen only a few times. The J gene is TRBJ2-5, the V gene TRBV19; D call uncertain. CDR3 length: 17 amino acids. Trimming took off 3 bases at V and 2 bases at J, with 19 bases between the two ends. CDR1 LNHDA and CDR2 SQIVND come from the germline V gene (reference sequence). CDR3: CASSIGVTASGQETQYF. The CDR3 coding sequence is TGTGCCAGTAGTATTGGGGTCACAGCAAGTGGACAAGAGACCCAGTACTTC.

V usage is TRBV27 and J usage is TRBJ2-7; the D gene is possibly TRBD2 (5 bases). Germline loops: CDR1 MNHEY, CDR2 SMNVEV (reference sequence). V was pared by 6 bases and J by 0 bases, with 18 bases between. The CDR3 runs 16 residues. Here the CDR3 DNA reads TGTGCCAGCAGCTTCGGAGGCGACTTGGACTCCTACGAGCAGTACTTC. Amino acids: CASSFGGDLDSYEQYF.

This clone was seen a few times. The rearrangement links TRBV5-1 to TRBJ1-1; possible D gene TRBD1, 5 bases. The V end was cut by 2 bases, the J end by 0 bases, with 8 bases between. The CDR3 runs 14 residues. The germline V gene encodes CDR1 SGHRS and CDR2 YFSETQ. This chain's CDR3 is CASSFGTLNTEAFF. The DNA of the CDR3 is TGCGCCAGCAGCTTCGGGACTTTGAACACTGAAGCTTTCTTT.

This chain links TRBV4-3 with TRBJ1-6; 10 nucleotides agree with TRBD1. The trim removed 5 bases at V and 0 bases at J, leaving 10 bases unmatched. Germline CDR1 LGHNA, CDR2 YSLEER. The CDR3 loop spans 19 amino acids. CDR3 DNA: TGCGCCAGCAGCACGGGACAGGGGTTTGAAAGCTCCTATAATTCACCCCTCCACTTT. Translated: CASSTGQGFESSYNSPLHF.

The rearrangement uses TRBV7-9 and TRBJ1-6; D not certain. Germline V gene data show CDR1 as SEHNR and CDR2 as FQNEAQ (reference sequence). The CDR3 runs 17 residues. V was clipped by 5 bases and J by 0 bases, with 14 bases between them. The CDR3 sequence is CASSPTHKRSYNSPLHF. The CDR3 DNA reads as TGTGCCAGCAGCCCCACCCATAAGCGCTCCTATAATTCACCCCTCCACTTT.

The genes are TRBV9 and TRBJ1-2, with D tentatively TRBD1 (5 bases). Germline CDR1 and CDR2: SGDLS and YYNGEE. The CDR3 length is 15 residues. V was clipped by 3 bases and J by 6 bases, with 18 bases between them. The CDR3 DNA reads TGTGCCAGCAGCGCGTGGGGGAGCGCGGCGGATGGCTACACCTTC. Its translation is CASSAWGSAADGYTF.

Only one count was recorded for this clone. The chain combines TRBV9 with TRBJ1-2; 10 bases agree with TRBD1. Germline assignment: CDR1 SGDLS and CDR2 YYNGEE. This CDR3 has 14 residues. The ends lost 3 bases at V and 6 bases at J; junction bases unmatched: 5. CDR3 sequence: CASSAGGQGDGYTF. CDR3 sequence (DNA): TGTGCCAGCAGCGCCGGTGGACAGGGGGATGGCTACACCTTC.

Only a few counts were recorded for this clone. This sequence joins TRBV29-1 and TRBJ2-5; TRBD2 matches 7 bases. The germline gives CDR1 SQVTM, CDR2 ANQGSEA. CDR3 length: 15 residues. CDR3 residues: CSARSSGAAQETQYF. The CDR3 DNA reads TGCAGTGCCCGGTCTAGCGGTGCAGCTCAAGAGACCCAGTACTTC.

Written as DNA, the CDR3 is TGTGCCTGGAGACGGAGGGGGCGAGGTCAGCCCCAGCATTTT. Amino acid sequence: CAWRRRGRGQPQHF. The J gene is TRBJ1-5, the V gene TRBV30, with 7 bases fitting TRBD1. Looked up from germline, CDR1 is GTSNPN and CDR2 is SVGIG (reference sequence). Germline trimming cut 3 bases from V and 6 bases from J; bases unmatched to any gene: 8. The CDR3 extends over 14 amino acids.

This clone is a singleton in its sample. This chain joins TRBV30 and TRBJ1-4, with D unresolved. This CDR3 region has 13 residues. Germline loops: CDR1 GTSNPN, CDR2 SVGIG (reference sequence). The V gene lost 2 bases and the J gene lost 1 base, with 5 bases spanning the gap. CDR3 sequence (DNA): TGTGCCTGGAGTCCCGGAACTAATGAAAAACTGTTTTTT. This codes for CAWSPGTNEKLFF.

Only one count was recorded for this clone. The rearrangement joins TRBV27 to TRBJ1-6; 7 positions agree with TRBD1. Looked up from germline, CDR1 is MNHEY and CDR2 is SMNVEV (reference sequence). This CDR3 region has 16 residues. J lost 5 bases, V lost 6 bases, and 10 bases had no gene match. CDR3 sequence reads: CASRGVAGGHNSPLHF. DNA for the CDR3: TGTGCCAGCAGGGGGGTCGCAGGGGGACATAATTCACCCCTCCACTTT.

The rearrangement links TRBV7-2 to TRBJ1-5; no definite D call. Trimming shortened V by 0 bases and J by 0 bases, and 9 bases separated the two germline ends. From germline, CDR1 is SGHTA and CDR2 FQGNSA. The CDR3 is 16 amino acids. In DNA, the CDR3 is TGTGCCAGCAGCTTAGCGGCCTATTATAGCAATCAGCCCCAGCATTTT. Translation gives CASSLAAYYSNQPQHF.

CDR3 residues: CASSYLEGMNTEAFF. In DNA, the CDR3 is TGTGCCAGCAGTTACTTGGAGGGTATGAACACTGAAGCTTTCTTT. The V gene is TRBV6-5, the J gene TRBJ1-1, with D unresolved. The CDR3 extends over 15 amino acids. Per germline, CDR1 MNHEY and CDR2 SVGAGI. Trimming took 1 base from V and 0 from J, leaving 9 bases between them.

This clone showed up just a few times. The chain combines TRBV18 with TRBJ2-7; D may be TRBD1 (5 bases). The length of the CDR3 is 13 residues. Germline V CDR1 and CDR2: KGHSH, LQKENI. With 3 bases removed from V and 3 bases from J, the gap between germline ends came to 9 bases. The CDR3 is CASSPDTYYEQYF. CDR3 bases: TGTGCCAGCTCACCGGACACATACTACGAGCAGTACTTC.

In its sample, this clone was seen a few times. V gene TRBV4-2 combines with J gene TRBJ1-5, with D uncertain. Germline V lookup: CDR1 LGHNA, CDR2 YNFKEQ. V was shortened by 0 bases and J by 6 bases, with 21 bases between the two germline ends. This CDR3 has 18 residues. CDR3 protein: CASSQDKWGSGVGQPQHF. The CDR3 DNA is TGTGCCAGCAGCCAAGATAAATGGGGTTCCGGGGTGGGTCAGCCCCAGCATTTT.

This clone appeared a few times. This chain uses TRBV13 with TRBJ2-7; unclear D gene. The ends were cut back, 5 bases at V and 0 bases at J, with 8 bases in the middle. Germline values: CDR1 PRHDT, CDR2 FYEKMQ (reference sequence). This CDR3 comprises 13 residues. CDR3 sequence reads: CASSPTDSYEQYF. For the CDR3, the DNA is TGTGCCAGCAGCCCGACCGACTCCTACGAGCAGTACTTC. Full variable domain (rest looked up from reference TRBV13 and TRBJ2-7): AAGVIQSPRHLIKEKRETATLKCYPIPRHDTVYWYQQGPGQDPQFLISFYEKMQSDKGSIPDRFSAQQFSDYHSELNMSSLELGDSALYFCASSPTDSYEQYFGPGTRLTVT.

In the case of this clone: Other DNA sequences within the sample encode an identical CDR3. The chain is built from TRBV29-1 and TRBJ2-6; D remains ambiguous. Germline V lookup: CDR1 SQVTM, CDR2 ANQGSEA. V lost 3 bases and J lost 0, with 3 bases in between. This CDR3 spans 13 amino acids. The DNA of the CDR3 is TGCAGCGTTGAGGGCTCTGGGGCCAACGTCCTGACTTTC. It codes for CSVEGSGANVLTF.

This clone came up a few times. The chain links TRBV7-9 to TRBJ2-7; TRBD2 aligns across 7 bases. The V gene end was trimmed by 7 bases and the J gene end by 0 bases; junction bases not matched to a gene: 6. CDR1 SEHNR and CDR2 FQNEAQ come from the germline V gene (reference sequence). The CDR3 spans 14 residues. CDR3 DNA sequence: TGTGCCAGCACCCAGGGAGGGCCCTCCTACGAGCAGTACTTC. It translates to CASTQGGPSYEQYF.